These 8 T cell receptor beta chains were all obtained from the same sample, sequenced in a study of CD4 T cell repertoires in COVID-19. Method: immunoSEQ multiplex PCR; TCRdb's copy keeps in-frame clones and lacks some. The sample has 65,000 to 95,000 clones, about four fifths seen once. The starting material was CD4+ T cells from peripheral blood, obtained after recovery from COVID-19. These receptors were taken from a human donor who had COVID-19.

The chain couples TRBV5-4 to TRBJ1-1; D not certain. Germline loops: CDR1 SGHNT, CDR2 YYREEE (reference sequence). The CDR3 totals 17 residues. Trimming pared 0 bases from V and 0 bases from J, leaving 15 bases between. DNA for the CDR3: TGTGCCAGCAGCTTGGGTGGCAACCAAGGGATGAACACTGAAGCTTTCTTT. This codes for CASSLGGNQGMNTEAFF.

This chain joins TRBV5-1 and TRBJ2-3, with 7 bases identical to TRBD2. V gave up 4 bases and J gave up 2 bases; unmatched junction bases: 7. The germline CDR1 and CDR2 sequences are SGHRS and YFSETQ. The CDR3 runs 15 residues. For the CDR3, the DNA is TGCGCCAGCAGCGTTTGGGGGGGTGCCACAGATACGCAGTATTTT. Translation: CASSVWGGATDTQYF.

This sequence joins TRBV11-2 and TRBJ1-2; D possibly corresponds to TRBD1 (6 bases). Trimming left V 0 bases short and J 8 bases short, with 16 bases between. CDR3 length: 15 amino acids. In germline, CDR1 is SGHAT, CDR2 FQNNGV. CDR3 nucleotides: TGTGCCAGCAGCTTAGAAGCACAGGGAGGGGGAGGCTACACCTTC. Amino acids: CASSLEAQGGGGYTF.

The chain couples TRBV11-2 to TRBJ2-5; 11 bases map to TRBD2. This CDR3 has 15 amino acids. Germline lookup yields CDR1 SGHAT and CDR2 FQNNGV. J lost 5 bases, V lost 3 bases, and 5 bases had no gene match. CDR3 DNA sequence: TGTGCCAGCAGCTTTAGCGGGGGGGCGGGTGAGACCCAGTACTTC. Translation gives CASSFSGGAGETQYF.

CDR3 DNA: TGTGCCAGCAGTTCGCTCTCGAAGCTGTTTTTT. Translation gives CASSSLSKLFF. This chain uses TRBV28 with TRBJ2-2; D gene ambiguous. Trimming left V 4 bases short and J 12 bases short, with 9 bases between. CDR1 is MDHEN, CDR2 SYDVKM, per germline. This CDR3 contains 11 residues.

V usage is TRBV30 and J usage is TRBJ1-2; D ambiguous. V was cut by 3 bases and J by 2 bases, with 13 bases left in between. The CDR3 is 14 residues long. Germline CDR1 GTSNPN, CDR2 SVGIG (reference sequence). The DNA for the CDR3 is TGTGCCTGGAGGGATGGACCGAGGAACTATGGCTACACCTTC. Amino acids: CAWRDGPRNYGYTF.

The CDR3 spells CASSIRGGKLFF. The CDR3 coding sequence is TGTGCCAGTAGTATAAGAGGGGGTAAACTGTTTTTT. The chain couples TRBV19 to TRBJ1-4, with D tentatively TRBD1 (6 bases). Per the germline V gene, CDR1 is LNHDA and CDR2 is SQIVND (reference sequence). This CDR3 is 12 amino acids long. V was pared by 2 bases and J by 11 bases, with 9 bases between.

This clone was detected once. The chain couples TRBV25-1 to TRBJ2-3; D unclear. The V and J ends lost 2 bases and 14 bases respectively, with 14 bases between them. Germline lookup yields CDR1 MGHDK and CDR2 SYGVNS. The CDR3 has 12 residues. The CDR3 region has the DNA TGTGCCAGCAGTGAACAAGGCTTCGATAGGTATTTT. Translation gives CASSEQGFDRYF.